This T cell receptor (beta chain) was sequenced for a study of T cells in Graves' hyperthyroidism and ophthalmopathy. Study-level findings and limits: Among clonotypes expanded in thyroid above 0.001, most were also found in blood.

The germline V and J ends were trimmed by 8 bases and 7 bases, with 15 bases remaining between them. This CDR3 spans 13 amino acids. The germline CDR1 and CDR2 sequences are MDHEN and SYDVKM. The source material, RNA transcripts, was used to amplify TCR beta CDR3 regions. HTBI primers were employed in a first-round RT-PCR of the TCR CDR3. TCRdb reprocessed the multiplex PCR reads with MiXCR, giving one entry per CDR3 protein. This table holds a few hundred thousand distinct CDR3 sequences, 15% to 18% found once. Patients between 18 and 65 years old had hyperthyroidism, newly diagnosed and lasting under 2 months. It was less than 13 ml of fresh peripheral blood that supplied the PBMCs. This clonotype was seen at least ten times. Its target is not known.

This sequence was found in a woman under 30 with Graves' hyperthyroidism. Sequencing used blood. The chain has TRBV28 and TRBJ1-5, with D perhaps TRBD1 (6 bases). CDR3 region: CASFMGGGQPQHF. The CDR3 bases are TGTGCCAGCTTTATGGGGGGGGGCCAGCCCCAGCATTTT.